Below, 21 T cell receptor beta chains from the same sample are listed, as sequenced in a study of CD8+ T cells in alopecia areata. Sequencing used cDNA as its template, made by extracting RNA and reverse transcribing it. The data were produced by immunoSEQ multiplex PCR, yet TCRdb's version contains in-frame clones alone and is incomplete. Counted here are 180,000 or so clones, almost 65% occurring once; the ten biggest clones make up around 1.8%. Source: CD4+ T cells sorted from blood, taken at week 0. Receptor source: a human donor with alopecia areata.

This clone came up a few times. V and J are TRBV15 and TRBJ2-3, with D tentatively TRBD2 (6 bases). Germline lookup yields CDR1 LNHNV and CDR2 YYDKDF (reference sequence). The CDR3 length is 14 residues. The germline V and J ends were trimmed by 4 bases and 2 bases, with 10 bases remaining between them. CDR3: CATSNGLNTDTQYF. DNA of the CDR3: TGTGCCACCAGCAACGGACTAAACACAGATACGCAGTATTTT. Based on the CDR3 plus reference TRBV15 and TRBJ2-3, the full variable domain is DAMVIQNPRYQVTQFGKPVTLSCSQTLNHNVMYWYQQKSSQAPKLLFHYYDKDFNNEADTPDNFQSRRPNTSFCFLDIRSPGLGDTAMYLCATSNGLNTDTQYFGPGTRLTVL.

This chain uses TRBV6-5 with TRBJ2-7; unclear D gene. The length of the CDR3 is 11 residues. Germline-derived CDR1 and CDR2 are MNHEY and SVGAGI. V shed 6 bases and J shed 6 bases, with 9 bases lying between them. The CDR3 spells CASRGLGEQYF. The CDR3 nucleotides read TGTGCCAGCAGGGGCCTCGGCGAGCAGTACTTC.

This clone was picked up one time. The rearrangement links TRBV30 to TRBJ1-1, with 9 bases fitting TRBD1. This CDR3 comprises 14 residues. Per germline, CDR1 GTSNPN and CDR2 SVGIG (reference sequence). Unmatched junction bases numbered 7, after V lost 3 bases and J lost 5 bases. In DNA form, the CDR3 reads TGTGCCTGGAGCGCCATGACAGGGGGTACTGAAGCTTTCTTT. As protein: CAWSAMTGGTEAFF.

This clone is a singleton in its sample. J is TRBJ2-2 and V is TRBV4-3; the D gene could be TRBD1 or TRBD2 (5 bases each). Trimming pared 0 bases from V and 0 bases from J, leaving 17 bases between. Per germline, CDR1 LGHNA and CDR2 YSLEER. The CDR3 is made up of 19 amino acids. CDR3 DNA sequence: TGCGCCAGCAGCCAAGATTTGGTCGGGGACCTCCCGAACACCGGGGAGCTGTTTTTT. This translates into CASSQDLVGDLPNTGELFF.

The chain links TRBV29-1 to TRBJ2-1; 7 nucleotides match TRBD2. Germline CDR1 and CDR2: SQVTM and ANQGSEA. Trimming cost V 6 bases and J 8 bases; bases outside gene matches: 13. The CDR3 totals 14 residues. Here the CDR3 reads CSVRGTMARDEQFF. DNA of the CDR3: TGCAGCGTCCGAGGGACTATGGCCCGCGATGAGCAGTTCTTC.

This chain joins TRBV29-1 and TRBJ2-1; 9 bases line up with TRBD1. The CDR3 sequence is 14 residues long. Germline V lookup: CDR1 SQVTM, CDR2 ANQGSEA. After removal of 4 bases from V and 12 bases from J, the junction contained 13 bases not matched to a gene. CDR3 DNA: TGCAGCGTTGGTGGGGGACAGGGCATCGGCGGGCAGTTCTTC. This gives the protein CSVGGGQGIGGQFF.

The chain uses TRBV29-1 and TRBJ2-6, with 10 positions matching TRBD1. Germline CDR1 SQVTM, CDR2 ANQGSEA. J gave up 1 base and V 5 bases, and 11 bases lay outside the gene matches. This CDR3 region has 18 residues. CDR3 residues: CSVTQLTGGASGANVLTF. CDR3 coding DNA: TGCAGCGTTACCCAATTGACAGGGGGCGCGTCTGGGGCCAACGTCCTGACTTTC.

The CDR3 loop reads CASSLERGGTDTQYF. CDR3 nucleotides: TGTGCCAGCAGCTTAGAGCGGGGGGGAACAGATACGCAGTATTTT. The chain combines TRBV5-4 with TRBJ2-3, with 10 positions matching TRBD2. Losses at the gene ends were 2 bases for V and 3 bases for J; bases not matched to a gene: 3. Germline lookup yields CDR1 SGHNT and CDR2 YYREEE (reference sequence). The CDR3 has 15 residues.

The chain employs TRBV7-6 and TRBJ1-4, with TRBD1 identical over 10 bases. Germline CDR1 and CDR2: SGHVS and FNYEAQ. The CDR3 is made up of 19 amino acids. J gave up 8 bases and V 5 bases, and 20 bases lay outside the gene matches. Written as DNA, the CDR3 is TGTGCCAGCAGCCCCGGACCGGGACAGGGGATCGGTAGCTTGGAAAAACTGTTTTTT. Translated, it gives CASSPGPGQGIGSLEKLFF. The variable domain in full, with the rest retrieved from reference TRBV7-6 and TRBJ1-4, is GAGVSQSPRYKVTKRGQDVALRCDPISGHVSLYWYRQALGQGPEFLTYFNYEAQQDKSGLPNDRFSAERPEGSISTLTIQRTEQRDSAMYRCASSPGPGQGIGSLEKLFFGSGTQLSVL.

The table lists this clone with a few counts. The chain has TRBV29-1 and TRBJ2-6; 8 nucleotides agree with TRBD1. CDR3 length: 15 amino acids. The germline V gene encodes CDR1 SQVTM and CDR2 ANQGSEA. V dropped 7 bases and J dropped 3; count of bases not matched to a gene: 8. This CDR3 is CSAWDRLYGANVLTF. The CDR3 DNA reads TGCAGCGCCTGGGACAGGCTATATGGGGCCAACGTCCTGACTTTC.

The chain carries TRBV30 and TRBJ1-1, with D perhaps matching TRBD1 (5 bases). The CDR3 contains 13 residues. Trimming took 5 bases from V and 1 from J, leaving 11 bases between them. Per germline, CDR1 GTSNPN and CDR2 SVGIG (reference sequence). As DNA, the CDR3 is TGTGCCTGGGCAGGGTTATCGAACACTGAAGCTTTCTTT. Translating gives CAWAGLSNTEAFF.

This clone was seen only once. The chain is built from TRBV4-1 and TRBJ1-4; D unclear. CDR3 size: 13 residues. CDR1 MGHRA and CDR2 YSYEKL come from the germline V gene. With 0 bases removed from V and 5 bases from J, the gap between germline ends came to 4 bases. This CDR3 reads CASSQERNEKLFF. In DNA, the CDR3 is TGCGCCAGCAGCCAAGAACGAAATGAAAAACTGTTTTTT.

V gene TRBV6-5 combines with J gene TRBJ2-7, with D perhaps matching TRBD1 or TRBD2 (5 bases each). Trimming stripped 0 bases from V and 0 bases from J, with 9 bases between. CDR1 and CDR2 (germline): MNHEY, SVGAGI. This CDR3 is 15 amino acids long. The CDR3 loop is CASSYSTGPSYEQYF. CDR3 coding DNA: TGTGCCAGCAGTTACTCGACGGGGCCCTCCTACGAGCAGTACTTC.

The genes are TRBV29-1 and TRBJ2-4; TRBD1 might be the D (5 bases). The CDR3 covers 14 residues. The germline V and J ends were trimmed by 3 bases and 0 bases, with 9 bases remaining between them. Germline V gene data show CDR1 as SQVTM and CDR2 as ANQGSEA. The CDR3 DNA sequence: TGCAGCGTTGAGGCAGGGCTAGCCAAAAACATTCAGTACTTC. Amino acids: CSVEAGLAKNIQYF.

The genes are TRBV29-1 and TRBJ1-2, with D possibly matching TRBD1 (5 bases). CDR1 and CDR2 from the germline V gene are SQVTM and ANQGSEA. The germline V and J ends were trimmed by 6 bases and 1 base, with 12 bases remaining between them. The CDR3 covers 13 residues. This CDR3 is CSVRGLFNYGYTF. The CDR3 bases are TGCAGCGTCCGGGGCTTATTTAACTATGGCTACACCTTC.

The gene calls are TRBV6-5 and TRBJ2-7, with 12 bases lining up with TRBD1. The germline gives CDR1 MNHEY, CDR2 SVGAGI. This CDR3 is 15 amino acids long. After removal of 5 bases from V and 0 bases from J, the junction contained 2 bases not matched to a gene. CDR3 DNA: TGTGCCAGCAGTATGGGACAGGGGGCCTCCTACGAGCAGTACTTC. Amino acids: CASSMGQGASYEQYF.

V usage is TRBV30 and J usage is TRBJ2-1; TRBD2 might be the D (5 bases). Trimming removed 0 bases from V and 12 bases from J, with 9 bases in between. CDR1 and CDR2 from the germline V gene are GTSNPN and SVGIG (reference sequence). CDR3 length: 11 residues. CDR3 DNA: TGTGCCTGGAGTGTGGGGAGTACGCAGTTCTTC. As protein: CAWSVGSTQFF. Full variable domain (missing parts from reference TRBV30 and TRBJ2-1): SQTIHQWPATLVQPVGSPLSLECTVEGTSNPNLYWYRQAAGRGLQLLFYSVGIGQISSEVPQNLSASRPQDRQFILSSKKLLLSDSGFYLCAWSVGSTQFFGPGTRLTVL.

The V call is TRBV30, the J call TRBJ1-1; D is unresolved. Germline lookup yields CDR1 GTSNPN and CDR2 SVGIG (reference sequence). This CDR3 spans 14 amino acids. Deletions cut 8 bases from V and 0 bases from J, with 16 bases between. As DNA, the CDR3 is TGTGCCGGCCTTAAGCTCGGGGTGAACACTGAAGCTTTCTTT. This sequence encodes CAGLKLGVNTEAFF. The whole variable domain, remainder taken from reference TRBV30 and TRBJ1-1, is SQTIHQWPATLVQPVGSPLSLECTVEGTSNPNLYWYRQAAGRGLQLLFYSVGIGQISSEVPQNLSASRPQDRQFILSSKKLLLSDSGFYLCAGLKLGVNTEAFFGQGTRLTVV.

The sample holds a few counts of this clone. CDR3 protein: CASSNLGQGLLYGYTF. The CDR3 DNA reads TGTGCCAGCAGCAACCTAGGACAGGGACTCTTATATGGCTACACCTTC. The chain couples TRBV27 to TRBJ1-2, with 8 bases that match TRBD1. With V trimmed by 6 bases and J by 5 bases, 14 bases remained unmatched. The CDR3 is 16 residues long. CDR1 is MNHEY, CDR2 SMNVEV, per germline (reference sequence).

The chain recombines TRBV29-1 with TRBJ1-1, with TRBD1 identical over 10 bases. The germline CDR1 and CDR2 sequences are SQVTM and ANQGSEA. This CDR3 spans 11 amino acids. V trimming: 6 bases; J trimming: 10 bases; junction bases outside the gene matches: 5. CDR3 amino acids: CSVTGGVGAFF. In DNA, the CDR3 is TGCAGCGTGACAGGGGGCGTTGGAGCTTTCTTT.

The gene calls are TRBV5-4 and TRBJ2-4; perhaps TRBD2 as D (6 bases). V was trimmed by 8 bases and J by 9 bases, leaving 18 bases between them. Germline values: CDR1 SGHNT, CDR2 YYREEE (reference sequence). This CDR3 has 13 residues. The DNA of the CDR3 is TGTGCCAGTCACCAGGGCCGTAGCGGCATTCAGTACTTC. It encodes CASHQGRSGIQYF.